This entry describes one T cell receptor (beta chain). Its specificity is not known. Being one base from a much bigger clone, this may be a read error. This entry is derived from a study of molecular identifiers for immune sequencing clone quantification. TCRdb used MiXCR to reprocess the PCR reads, holding one entry per CDR3 protein. The sample lists about 500,000 distinct CDR3 sequences; about 25% were seen once. The sorting of naive CD8 T cells used the CD8+CD4-CCR7+CD45RA+ phenotype. Study-wide results and caveats: The study reportedly detected spiked Jurkat TCR RNA from one cell among around 1 million naive cells.

Trimming removed 2 bases at V and 2 bases at J, with 11 bases between. This CDR3 spans 15 amino acids. CDR1 is LGHNT, CDR2 FRNRAP, per germline. This TCR came from a human donor in good health. Some libraries in this study had Jurkat cell RNA spiked in. The rearrangement joins TRBV12-5 to TRBJ2-3; the D gene is possibly TRBD2 (6 bases). Sequences were obtained from naive CD8+ T cells from blood, with Jurkat cell RNA spiked in. Subset defined: FACS-sorted CD8+CD4-CCR7+CD45RA+ naive T cells. This CDR3 reads CASGLIWGDTDTQYF. Here the CDR3 DNA reads TGTGCTAGTGGTTTGATTTGGGGGGACACAGATACGCAGTATTTT.